One and the same sample provided the 16 T cell receptor beta chains below, sequenced in a study of human T cells and chemical hapten exposure. TCRdb reprocessed the RACE reads with MiXCR, giving one entry per CDR3 protein. The top ten hold around 15% of the sample, which has approximately 52,000 distinct CDR3 sequences, about 9.2% seen once. The time point is: pre-sensitization, week 0. This sample's treatment: therapeutic diphenylcyclopropenone sensitization with weekly scalp DPC. The sequences come from whole blood, collected in connection with sensitization to the hapten diphenylcyclopropenone (DPC). These receptor sequences come from a woman aged 40 to 50 with alopecia areata. Some clones in this sample may be carry-over from other donors' samples.

The genes are TRBV11-2 and TRBJ1-1, with D uncertain. The germline V and J ends were trimmed by 5 bases and 4 bases, with 11 bases remaining between them. CDR3 length: 13 amino acids. Germline-derived CDR1 and CDR2 are SGHAT and FQNNGV. CDR3 sequence: CASSLLIFTEAFF. Written as DNA, the CDR3 is TGTGCCAGCAGCCTACTCATTTTCACTGAAGCTTTCTTT.

The genes are TRBV30 and TRBJ1-1, with 7 bases identical to TRBD1. J gave up 4 bases and V 8 bases, and 4 bases lay outside the gene matches. This CDR3 has 11 residues. Germline V gene sequence: CDR1 GTSNPN, CDR2 SVGIG (reference sequence). The CDR3 sequence: CAHNRGTEAFF. CDR3 DNA: TGTGCCCATAACAGGGGCACTGAAGCTTTCTTT.

This clonotype has only a few counts. The CDR3 DNA follows: TGTGCCAGCAGCCAAGTCGGGGGCCCTAAGGGGGACACCATATATTTT. This translates into CASSQVGGPKGDTIYF. The chain links TRBV4-2 to TRBJ1-3; tentatively, D is TRBD1 (6 bases). The CDR3 has 16 residues. Germline CDR1 and CDR2: LGHNA and YNFKEQ. Trimming stripped 1 base from V and 8 bases from J, with 18 bases between.

This clonotype appeared many times. This chain joins TRBV5-4 and TRBJ2-5; no definite D call. The CDR3 length is 13 residues. Germline CDR1 and CDR2: SGHNT and YYREEE (reference sequence). Trimming cost V 3 bases and J 0 bases, with 6 bases left between them. The CDR3 DNA reads as TGTGCCAGCAGCTCCCCAAACCAAGAGACCCAGTACTTC. Its translation is CASSSPNQETQYF.

There are many counts of this clonotype. This chain links TRBV7-9 with TRBJ2-7; 7 positions agree with TRBD1. This CDR3 has 13 amino acids. CDR1 is SEHNR and CDR2 is FQNEAQ in the germline V gene (reference sequence). V was clipped by 5 bases and J by 2 bases; unmatched bases: 3. The CDR3 sequence: CASSNRGPYEQYF. In nucleotides, the CDR3 is TGTGCCAGCAGCAACAGGGGTCCCTACGAGCAGTACTTC.

Many counts were recorded for this clonotype. V is TRBV29-1 and J is TRBJ2-7; D remains unclear. The germline CDR1 and CDR2 sequences are SQVTM and ANQGSEA. The CDR3 length is 11 residues. Trimming cost V 2 bases and J 2 bases, with 4 bases left between them. The CDR3 reads CSVERAYEQYF. For the CDR3, the DNA is TGCAGCGTTGAAAGAGCCTACGAGCAGTACTTC.

This clonotype showed up just once. The V gene is TRBV18, the J gene TRBJ2-2; D perhaps matches TRBD1 (6 bases). CDR3 length equals 16 residues. The V gene's germline CDR1 is KGHSH and CDR2 LQKENI. V lost 4 bases and J 2 bases, leaving 14 bases between the germline ends. For the CDR3, the DNA is TGTGCCAGCTCACTCACTCGGACAGTAAACACCGGGGAGCTGTTTTTT. Protein product: CASSLTRTVNTGELFF.

The chain uses TRBV7-9 and TRBJ1-1; possible D gene TRBD1, 5 bases. Germline V gives CDR1 SEHNR, CDR2 FQNEAQ (reference sequence). The CDR3 totals 13 residues. CDR3 sequence reads: CASVSEGHTEAFF. For the CDR3, the DNA is TGTGCGAGTGTTTCTGAGGGGCACACTGAAGCTTTCTTT.

The V call is TRBV3-1, the J call TRBJ2-1; D may be TRBD1 (6 bases). Germline assignment: CDR1 LGHDT and CDR2 YNNKEL (reference sequence). This CDR3 spans 14 amino acids. The V end lost 5 bases, the J end lost 4 bases, and 12 bases lay between the germline ends. CDR3 sequence (DNA): TGTGCCAGCAGCTACCGGACAGCTTACAATGAGCAGTTCTTC. Encoded protein: CASSYRTAYNEQFF.

Many counts were recorded for this clonotype. The chain joins TRBV20-1 to TRBJ2-3, with 11 nucleotides matching TRBD1. Germline CDR1 reads DFQATT; CDR2 reads SNEGSKA (reference sequence). J gave up 3 bases and V 5 bases, and 7 bases lay outside the gene matches. The CDR3 loop spans 15 amino acids. The CDR3 loop reads CSALTGDRGTDTQYF. The CDR3 DNA reads as TGCAGTGCTCTTACCGGGGACAGGGGGACAGATACGCAGTATTTT.

This clonotype was detected ten times or more. The chain employs TRBV20-1 and TRBJ2-5, with TRBD2 identical over 11 bases. Germline lookup yields CDR1 DFQATT and CDR2 SNEGSKA (reference sequence). This CDR3 has 16 residues. The ends lost 0 bases at V and 2 bases at J; junction bases unmatched: 5. Here the CDR3 reads CSARDLGLAEQETQYF. In DNA, the CDR3 is TGCAGTGCTAGAGATTTGGGACTAGCGGAACAAGAGACCCAGTACTTC.

The V and J genes are TRBV5-1 and TRBJ2-5; tentative D call: TRBD1 (6 bases). V was trimmed by 6 bases and J by 1 base, leaving 10 bases between them. Germline CDR1 reads SGHRS; CDR2 reads YFSETQ. CDR3 length equals 13 residues. CDR3 region: CASNDRTQETQYF. The CDR3 DNA reads as TGCGCCAGCAACGACAGGACCCAAGAGACCCAGTACTTC.

In the case of this clonotype: Compared with germline, one end of the junction differs, possibly owing to a read error. The rearrangement joins TRBV5-1 to TRBJ2-3, with D uncertain. The CDR3 extends over 15 amino acids. In germline, CDR1 is SGHRS, CDR2 YFSETQ. The CDR3 is CASSLVPQTTNTQYF. The DNA for the CDR3 is TGCGCCAGCAGCTTGGTTCCCCAGACCACAAATACGCAGTATTTT.

This chain joins TRBV29-1 and TRBJ1-2; D is possibly TRBD1 (6 bases). V lost 3 bases, J lost 5 bases, and 16 bases lay in between. Germline assignment: CDR1 SQVTM and CDR2 ANQGSEA. The CDR3 sequence is 14 residues long. CDR3 sequence: CSVDGQGKGYGYTF. The CDR3 DNA follows: TGCAGCGTTGACGGGCAGGGGAAAGGGTATGGCTACACCTTC.

This clonotype came up many times. The chain carries TRBV2 and TRBJ1-5; possible D gene TRBD1, 6 bases. Trimming took 9 bases from V and 7 from J, leaving 19 bases between them. The CDR3 is 14 amino acids. Germline CDR1 reads SNHLY; CDR2 reads FYNNEI. CDR3: CASKGGGRIQPQHF. DNA of the CDR3: TGTGCCAGTAAAGGGGGAGGGAGGATACAGCCCCAGCATTTT.

At least ten counts were recorded for this clonotype. This sequence joins TRBV2 and TRBJ2-3, with 8 bases fitting TRBD1. Germline CDR1 SNHLY, CDR2 FYNNEI. Trimming at V came to 4 bases and at J to 5 bases, leaving 5 bases not matched to a gene. The CDR3 contains 14 residues. CDR3 DNA: TGTGCCAGCAGTGGGACAGGGCTTGGAGATACGCAGTATTTT. This gives the protein CASSGTGLGDTQYF.